The source of this T cell receptor beta chain is a study of blood T cells in healthy people across ages. On the study more broadly: Researchers report that template switching captured about one barcoded beta molecule per two T cells.

The study's findings and limits: Age advanced and TCR beta diversity per million T cells fell, roughly linearly.

This clonotype was observed a handful of times. Its matching antigen is unknown. PCR was performed a second time for about 6 to 12 cycles using a sample-barcoded 5' primer and a J-beta primer mix. TCRdb re-called the 5' RACE reads through MiXCR, storing one row per CDR3 protein. The repertoire holds 870,000 or so distinct CDR3 sequences, with less than 35% as singletons. The sequenced sample was blood. The receptor comes from a woman older than 75 in good health.

CDR3 region: CASSYRAGQPQHF. CDR3 bases: TGTGCCAGCAGTTACAGGGCGGGTCAGCCCCAGCATTTT. The chain uses TRBV6-2 or TRBV6-3 and TRBJ1-5; no firm D call. CDR1 MNHEY and CDR2 SVGEGT come from the germline V gene. The CDR3 extends over 13 amino acids. Deletions cut 2 bases from V and 6 bases from J, with 8 bases between.